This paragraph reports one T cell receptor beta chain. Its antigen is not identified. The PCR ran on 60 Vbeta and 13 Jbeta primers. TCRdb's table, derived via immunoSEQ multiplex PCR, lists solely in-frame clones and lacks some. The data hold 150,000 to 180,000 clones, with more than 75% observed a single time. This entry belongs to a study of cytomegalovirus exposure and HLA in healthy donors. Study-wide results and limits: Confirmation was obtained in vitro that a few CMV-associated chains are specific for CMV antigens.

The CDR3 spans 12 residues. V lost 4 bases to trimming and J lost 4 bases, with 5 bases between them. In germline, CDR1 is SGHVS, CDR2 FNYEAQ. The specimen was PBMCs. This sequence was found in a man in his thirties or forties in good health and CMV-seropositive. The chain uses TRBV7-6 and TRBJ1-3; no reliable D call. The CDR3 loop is CASSSTGNTIYF. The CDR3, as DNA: TGTGCCAGCAGCTCGACAGGAAACACCATATATTTT.